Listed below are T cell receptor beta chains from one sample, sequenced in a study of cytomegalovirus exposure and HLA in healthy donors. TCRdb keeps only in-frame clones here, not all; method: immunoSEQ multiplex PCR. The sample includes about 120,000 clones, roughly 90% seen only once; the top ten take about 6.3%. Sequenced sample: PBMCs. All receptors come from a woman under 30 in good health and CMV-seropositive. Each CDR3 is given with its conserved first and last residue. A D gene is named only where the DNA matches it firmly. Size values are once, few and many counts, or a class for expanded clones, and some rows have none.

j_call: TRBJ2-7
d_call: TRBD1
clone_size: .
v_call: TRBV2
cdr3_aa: CASKFPGQTYEQYF
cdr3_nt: TGTGCCAGCAAGTTCCCGGGACAGACCTACGAGCAGTACTTC

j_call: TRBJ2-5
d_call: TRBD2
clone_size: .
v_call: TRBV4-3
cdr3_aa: CASSQGLPSGQETQYF
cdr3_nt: TGCGCCAGCAGCCAGGGACTACCGTCCGGGCAAGAGACCCAGTACTTC

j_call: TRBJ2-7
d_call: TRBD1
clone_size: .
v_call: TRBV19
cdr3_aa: CASSMVTGTYEQYF
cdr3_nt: TGTGCCAGTAGTATGGTGACAGGGACCTACGAGCAGTACTTC

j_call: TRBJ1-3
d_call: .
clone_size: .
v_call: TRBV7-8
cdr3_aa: CASSFRTGTGNTIYF
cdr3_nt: TGTGCCAGCAGTTTTAGAACGGGGACTGGAAACACCATATATTTT

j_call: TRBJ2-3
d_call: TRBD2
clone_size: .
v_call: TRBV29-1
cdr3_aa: CSLFPGLAGGFFPTDTQYF
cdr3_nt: TGCAGTCTCTTTCCGGGACTAGCGGGGGGCTTTTTTCCTACAGATACGCAGTATTTT

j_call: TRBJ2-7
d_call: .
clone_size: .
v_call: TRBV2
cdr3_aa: CASSDRFYEQYF
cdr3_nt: TGTGCCAGCAGTGATCGTTTCTACGAGCAGTACTTC

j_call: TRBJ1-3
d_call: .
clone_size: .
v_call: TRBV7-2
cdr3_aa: CASSIGQGNTIYF
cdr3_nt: TGTGCCAGCAGCATCGGACAGGGAAACACCATATATTTT

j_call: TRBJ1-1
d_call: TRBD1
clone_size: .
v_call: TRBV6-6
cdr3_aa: CASSYRWDREAFF
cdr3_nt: TGTGCCAGCAGTTATCGCTGGGACAGAGAAGCTTTCTTT

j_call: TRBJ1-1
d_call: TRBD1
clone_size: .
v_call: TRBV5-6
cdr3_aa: CASRHHPGTGSLEAFF
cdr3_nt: TGTGCCAGCAGACACCACCCCGGGACAGGCTCCCTTGAAGCTTTCTTT

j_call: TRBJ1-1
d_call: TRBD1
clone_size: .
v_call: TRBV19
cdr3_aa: CASSPGTGSTEAFF
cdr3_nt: TGTGCCAGTAGTCCCGGGACAGGTAGCACTGAAGCTTTCTTT

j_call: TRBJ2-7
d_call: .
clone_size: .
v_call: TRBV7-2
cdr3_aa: CASSVGLEVGEQYF
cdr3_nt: TGTGCCAGCAGCGTAGGACTGGAGGTGGGGGAGCAGTACTTC

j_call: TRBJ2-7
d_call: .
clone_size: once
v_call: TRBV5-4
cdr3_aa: CASSFSGEQYF
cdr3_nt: TGTGCCAGCAGCTTTTCAGGCGAGCAGTACTTC

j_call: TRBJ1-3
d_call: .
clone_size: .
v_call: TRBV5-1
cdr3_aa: CASSPSREILRGNTIYF
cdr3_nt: TGCGCCAGCAGCCCTAGTCGAGAAATCCTGCGGGGAAACACCATATATTTT

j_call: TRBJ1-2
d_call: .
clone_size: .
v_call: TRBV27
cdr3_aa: CASSSYLRTLDRERF
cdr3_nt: TGTGCCAGCAGTTCTTACCTTAGGACCTTAGATCGGGAACGCTTC

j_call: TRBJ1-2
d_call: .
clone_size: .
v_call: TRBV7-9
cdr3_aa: CASSFVRPGNYGYTF
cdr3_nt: TGTGCCAGCAGCTTCGTTAGACCGGGAAACTATGGCTACACCTTC

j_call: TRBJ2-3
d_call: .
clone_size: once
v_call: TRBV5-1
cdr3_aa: CASSFAGLTDTQYF
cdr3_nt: TGCGCCAGCAGCTTTGCGGGGCTTACAGATACGCAGTATTTT

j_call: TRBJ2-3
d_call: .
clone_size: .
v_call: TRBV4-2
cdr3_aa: CASSQGPGTGSTDTQYF
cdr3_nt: TGTGCCAGCAGCCAAGGACCAGGCACAGGGAGCACAGATACGCAGTATTTT

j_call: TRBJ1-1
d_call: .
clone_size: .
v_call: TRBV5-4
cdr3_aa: CASSLDAGVTEAFF
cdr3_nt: TGTGCCAGCAGCTTGGATGCAGGGGTAACTGAAGCTTTCTTT

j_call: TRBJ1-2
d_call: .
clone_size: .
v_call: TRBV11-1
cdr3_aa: CASSPSIQEATLYGYTF
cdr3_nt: TGTGCCAGCAGCCCATCCATCCAAGAGGCCACCCTCTATGGCTACACCTTC

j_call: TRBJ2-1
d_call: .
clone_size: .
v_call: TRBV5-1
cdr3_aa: CASSGRQAGGGNEQFF
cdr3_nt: TGCGCCAGCAGCGGACGACAGGCTGGGGGGGGCAATGAGCAGTTCTTC

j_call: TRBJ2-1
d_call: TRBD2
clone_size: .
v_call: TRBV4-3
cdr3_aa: CASSQDTGGPNEQFF
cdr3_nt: TGCGCCAGCAGCCAAGATACGGGGGGGCCTAATGAGCAGTTCTTC

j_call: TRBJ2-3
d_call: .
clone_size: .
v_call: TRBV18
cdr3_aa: CASSPRRSGTDTQYF
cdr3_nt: TGTGCCAGCTCACCAAGGCGGTCGGGCACAGATACGCAGTATTTT

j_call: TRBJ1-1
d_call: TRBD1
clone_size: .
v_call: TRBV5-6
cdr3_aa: CASSLAAGQGAGAEAFF
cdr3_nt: TGTGCCAGCAGCTTGGCCGCCGGACAGGGGGCAGGGGCTGAAGCTTTCTTT

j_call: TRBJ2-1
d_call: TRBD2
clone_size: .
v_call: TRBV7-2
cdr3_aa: CASSLFKVAGGPGNEQFF
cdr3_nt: TGTGCCAGCAGCCTTTTTAAGGTAGCGGGAGGTCCGGGCAATGAGCAGTTCTTC

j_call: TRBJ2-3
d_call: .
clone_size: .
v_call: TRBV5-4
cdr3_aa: CASSPEGQRADTQYF
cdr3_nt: TGTGCCAGCAGCCCCGAGGGGCAGCGGGCAGATACGCAGTATTTT

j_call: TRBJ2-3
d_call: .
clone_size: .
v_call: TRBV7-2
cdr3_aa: CASSAYTDTQYF
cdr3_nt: TGTGCCAGCAGCGCCTACACAGATACGCAGTATTTT

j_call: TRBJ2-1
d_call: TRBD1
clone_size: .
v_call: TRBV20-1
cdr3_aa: CSANRGGEQFF
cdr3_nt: TGCAGTGCGAACAGGGGTGGTGAGCAGTTCTTC

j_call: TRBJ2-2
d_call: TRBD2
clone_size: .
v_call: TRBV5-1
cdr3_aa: CASSRDGGASTGELFF
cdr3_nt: TGCGCCAGCAGCCGGGACGGGGGGGCCAGCACCGGGGAGCTGTTTTTT

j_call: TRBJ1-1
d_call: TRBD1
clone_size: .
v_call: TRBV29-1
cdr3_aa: CSARGAGGMNTEAFF
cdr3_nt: TGCAGCGCCCGGGGTGCAGGGGGGATGAACACTGAAGCTTTCTTT

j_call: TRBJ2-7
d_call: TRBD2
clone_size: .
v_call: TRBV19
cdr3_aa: CASSKYPGGRYEQYF
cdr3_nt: TGTGCCAGTAGCAAATACCCGGGAGGGCGATACGAGCAGTACTTC

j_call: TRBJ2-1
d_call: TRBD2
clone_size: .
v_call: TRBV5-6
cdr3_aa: CASSFGGSSYNEQFF
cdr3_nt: TGTGCCAGCAGCTTCGGCGGGAGCTCCTACAATGAGCAGTTCTTC

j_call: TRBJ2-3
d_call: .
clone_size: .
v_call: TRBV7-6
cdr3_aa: CASSSGGSTDTQYF
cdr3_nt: TGTGCCAGCAGCTCCGGGGGTAGCACAGATACGCAGTATTTT

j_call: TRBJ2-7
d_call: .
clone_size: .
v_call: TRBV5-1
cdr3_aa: CASSDPTGNTYEQYF
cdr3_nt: TGCGCCAGCAGCGACCCGACGGGGAATACCTACGAGCAGTACTTC

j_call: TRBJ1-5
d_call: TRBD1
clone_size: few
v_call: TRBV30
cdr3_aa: CAWTGQGNFQPQHF
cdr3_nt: TGTGCCTGGACCGGACAGGGGAATTTTCAGCCCCAGCATTTT

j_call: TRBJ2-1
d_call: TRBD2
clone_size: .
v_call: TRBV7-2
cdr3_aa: CASGRSGRVYNEQFF
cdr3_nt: TGTGCCAGCGGCCGTAGCGGGAGGGTTTACAATGAGCAGTTCTTC

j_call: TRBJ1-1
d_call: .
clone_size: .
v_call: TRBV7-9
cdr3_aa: CASSLGRGGLNTEAFF
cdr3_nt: TGTGCCAGCAGCTTAGGACGAGGAGGGCTGAACACTGAAGCTTTCTTT

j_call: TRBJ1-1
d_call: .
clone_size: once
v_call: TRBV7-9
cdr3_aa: CASSLQGKSTEAFF
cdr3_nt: TGTGCCAGCAGCTTACAGGGGAAGAGCACTGAAGCTTTCTTT

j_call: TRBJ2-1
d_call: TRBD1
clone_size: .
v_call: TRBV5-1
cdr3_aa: CASSERTGGNEQFF
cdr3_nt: TGCGCCAGCAGCGAGCGGACAGGGGGAAATGAGCAGTTCTTC

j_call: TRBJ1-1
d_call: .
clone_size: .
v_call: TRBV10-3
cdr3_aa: CAISGKGGQFTEAFF
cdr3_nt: TGTGCCATCAGTGGAAAGGGGGGGCAATTCACTGAAGCTTTCTTT

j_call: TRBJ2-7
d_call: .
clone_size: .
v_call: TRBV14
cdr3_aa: CASSQGLYEQYF
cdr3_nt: TGTGCCAGCAGCCAAGGTCTTTACGAGCAGTACTTC

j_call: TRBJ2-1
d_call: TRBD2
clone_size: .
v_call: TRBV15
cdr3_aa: CATSTRPGLIMNEQFF
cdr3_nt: TGTGCCACCAGCACCAGACCGGGACTAATTATGAATGAGCAGTTCTTC

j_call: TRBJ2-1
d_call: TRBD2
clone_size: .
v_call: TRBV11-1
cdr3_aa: CASSLRLAGSYNEQFF
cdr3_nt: TGTGCCAGCAGCTTACGGCTAGCGGGGTCCTACAATGAGCAGTTCTTC